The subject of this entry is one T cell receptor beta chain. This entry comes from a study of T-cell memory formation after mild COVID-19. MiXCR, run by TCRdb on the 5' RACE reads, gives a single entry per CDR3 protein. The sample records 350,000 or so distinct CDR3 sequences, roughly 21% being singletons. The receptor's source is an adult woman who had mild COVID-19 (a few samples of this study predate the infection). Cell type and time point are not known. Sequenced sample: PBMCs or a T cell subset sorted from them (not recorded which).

CDR3 protein: CASSLNGPDETQYF. In DNA, the CDR3 is TGTGCCAGCAGCTTAAACGGGCCAGACGAGACCCAGTACTTC. V usage is TRBV7-3 and J usage is TRBJ2-5; D unresolved. Trimming shortened V by 1 base and J by 5 bases, and 11 bases separated the two germline ends. This CDR3 has 14 amino acids. CDR1 and CDR2 from the germline V gene are SGHTA and FQGTGA.